Below, 25 T cell receptor beta chains from the same sample are listed, as sequenced in a study of blood T cell repertoires in COVID-19. Using immunoSEQ multiplex PCR, the repertoire was profiled, and TCRdb retains in-frame clones only, with some absent. Among over 45,000 clones listed, about four fifths were seen once. The specimen sequenced was peripheral blood. Source of these receptors: a woman at least 80 years old with active or convalescent COVID-19.

This CDR3 is CASSPGGRAYGYTF. The CDR3 DNA reads TGTGCCAGCAGTCCGGGGGGCCGGGCCTATGGCTACACCTTC. The rearrangement uses TRBV6-4 and TRBJ1-2; TRBD1 might be the D (6 bases). In germline, CDR1 is MRHNA, CDR2 SNTAGT. Trimming removed 5 bases at V and 4 bases at J, with 14 bases between. CDR3 length: 14 residues.

The chain uses TRBV29-1 and TRBJ2-2, with D perhaps matching TRBD1 (5 bases). The CDR3 runs 16 residues. Trimming took off 2 bases at V and 1 base at J, with 14 bases between the two ends. Per the germline V gene, CDR1 is SQVTM and CDR2 is ANQGSEA. This CDR3 is CSVEWGDSKNTGELFF. CDR3 in DNA: TGCAGCGTTGAATGGGGCGACAGTAAGAACACCGGGGAGCTGTTTTTT.

The chain uses TRBV6-6 and TRBJ1-5; no reliable D call. Trimming took 4 bases from V and 2 from J, leaving 12 bases between them. Germline V gene sequence: CDR1 MNHNY, CDR2 SVGAGI (reference sequence). This CDR3 has 15 amino acids. For the CDR3, the DNA is TGTGCCAGCAGTTCCCAGGAGGGTCGCAATCAGCCCCAGCATTTT. Its protein is CASSSQEGRNQPQHF.

This chain uses TRBV19 with TRBJ1-4; TRBD1 agrees at 10 bases. With 5 bases clipped from V and 8 bases from J, the junction kept 8 bases outside the gene matches. CDR1 is LNHDA and CDR2 is SQIVND in the germline V gene (reference sequence). This CDR3 has 15 amino acids. CDR3 bases: TGTGCCAGTAGTCCCCGGACAGGGGGGGAAGAAAAACTGTTTTTT. Protein: CASSPRTGGEEKLFF. The variable domain in full, completed from reference TRBV19 and TRBJ1-4, reads DGGITQSPKYLFRKEGQNVTLSCEQNLNHDAMYWYRQDPGQGLRLIYYSQIVNDFQKGDIAEGYSVSREKKESFPLTVTSAQKNPTAFYLCASSPRTGGEEKLFFGSGTQLSVL.

V is TRBV10-3 and J is TRBJ2-3, with D perhaps matching TRBD2 (5 bases). Germline V CDR1 and CDR2: ENHRY, SYGVKD. This CDR3 is 13 amino acids long. Trimming pared 10 bases from V and 0 bases from J, leaving 11 bases between. Here the CDR3 reads CASRWTSTDTQYF. DNA for the CDR3: TGTGCCAGCCGGTGGACTAGCACAGATACGCAGTATTTT.

This clone was seen a handful of times. The gene calls are TRBV27 and TRBJ2-3; 13 bases agree with TRBD2. With V trimmed by 0 bases and J by 6 bases, 6 bases remained unmatched. Germline assignment: CDR1 MNHEY and CDR2 SMNVEV (reference sequence). There are 17 residues in the CDR3. The CDR3: CASSLSRLAGGGDTQYF. The CDR3, as DNA: TGTGCCAGCAGTTTATCAAGACTAGCGGGGGGTGGGGATACGCAGTATTTT.

The V gene is TRBV9, the J gene TRBJ2-3, with TRBD2 identical over 11 bases. Per the germline V gene, CDR1 is SGDLS and CDR2 is YYNGEE. The J segment lost 2 bases and the V segment lost 0 bases, leaving 5 bases of the junction unmatched. The CDR3 sequence is 17 residues long. The CDR3 spells CASSVEGTSGLTDTQYF. CDR3 nucleotides: TGTGCCAGCAGCGTAGAGGGGACTAGCGGCCTCACAGATACGCAGTATTTT. The full variable domain, in which reference TRBV9 and TRBJ2-3 provide the parts outside the CDR3, is DSGVTQTPKHLITATGQRVTLRCSPRSGDLSVYWYQQSLDQGLQFLIQYYNGEERAKGNILERFSAQQFPDLHSELNLSSLELGDSALYFCASSVEGTSGLTDTQYFGPGTRLTVL.

This rearrangement joins TRBV7-2 to TRBJ1-3; a possible D gene is TRBD1 (6 bases). The germline gives CDR1 SGHTA, CDR2 FQGNSA. The CDR3 contains 16 residues. Deletions cut 5 bases from V and 4 bases from J, with 18 bases between. CDR3 in DNA: TGTGCCAGCAGCGTCCTACAGGGTTCTTGGGGAAACACCATATATTTT. Amino acid sequence: CASSVLQGSWGNTIYF.

The CDR3 DNA sequence: TGCGCCAGCAGCCAAGGTCCGCGGAATCAAGAGACCCAGTACTTC. It is translated as CASSQGPRNQETQYF. The V and J genes are TRBV4-1 and TRBJ2-5; D ambiguous. V lost 1 base and J lost 2, with 11 bases in between. Germline loops: CDR1 MGHRA, CDR2 YSYEKL. This CDR3 has 15 amino acids.

This clone was seen only a few times. The chain is built from TRBV24-1 and TRBJ2-1, with TRBD2 as a possible D gene (6 bases). Trimming took off 1 base at V and 2 bases at J, with 11 bases between the two ends. The CDR3 consists of 16 residues. CDR1 and CDR2 from the germline V gene are KGHDR and SFDVKD. This chain's CDR3 is CATSDFGGEAYNEQFF. DNA for the CDR3: TGTGCCACCAGTGATTTCGGAGGGGAGGCCTACAATGAGCAGTTCTTC.

The chain joins TRBV24-1 to TRBJ2-5; TRBD2 is a possible D gene (5 bases). The germline gives CDR1 KGHDR, CDR2 SFDVKD. CDR3 size: 16 residues. Trimming shortened V by 2 bases and J by 5 bases, and 17 bases separated the two germline ends. In nucleotides, the CDR3 is TGTGCCACCAGTGATTGGACGGTGATTAGGGAGGAGACCCAGTACTTC. Its protein is CATSDWTVIREETQYF.

The J gene is TRBJ2-7, the V gene TRBV6-2 or TRBV6-3; tentatively, D is TRBD2 (7 bases). V lost 4 bases to trimming and J lost 6 bases, with 19 bases between them. The CDR3 runs to 15 residues. Germline V gives CDR1 MNHEY, CDR2 SVGEGT. CDR3 nucleotide sequence: TGTGCCAGCAGTTCCCGGGACGGGGGGCCGGTCGAGCAGTACTTC. Protein product: CASSSRDGGPVEQYF.

The chain joins TRBV4-2 to TRBJ1-5; D is unresolved. V was clipped by 0 bases and J by 9 bases, with 18 bases between them. CDR1 and CDR2 (germline): LGHNA, YNFKEQ. CDR3 length: 16 residues. Written as DNA, the CDR3 is TGTGCCAGCAGCCAAGATAGCGCAGTCCTATCGCTGCCCCAGCATTTT. As protein: CASSQDSAVLSLPQHF.

The genes are TRBV7-9 and TRBJ1-2; D is perhaps TRBD1 (6 bases). V lost 5 bases, J lost 5 bases, and 9 bases lay in between. CDR1 and CDR2 from the germline V gene are SEHNR and FQNEAQ (reference sequence). The CDR3 consists of 12 residues. CDR3 DNA sequence: TGTGCCAGCAGCACCGGACAGTATGGCTACACCTTC. Residues: CASSTGQYGYTF.

This chain uses TRBV29-1 with TRBJ1-1, with D perhaps matching TRBD1 (6 bases). The V gene lost 2 bases and the J gene lost 3 bases, with 13 bases spanning the gap. Germline V gene lookup returns CDR1 SQVTM and CDR2 ANQGSEA. The CDR3 runs 14 residues. CDR3: CSVEFGQGYTEAFF. The CDR3 bases are TGCAGCGTTGAATTCGGGCAGGGGTACACTGAAGCTTTCTTT.

This chain uses TRBV28 with TRBJ1-5; 8 bases fit TRBD1. The CDR3 spans 17 residues. The germline CDR1 and CDR2 sequences are MDHEN and SYDVKM. Unmatched junction bases numbered 13, after V lost 6 bases and J lost 3 bases. This chain's CDR3 is CASSSPGDRYSNQPQHF. For the CDR3, the DNA is TGTGCCAGCAGCTCCCCCGGGGACAGGTACTCCAATCAGCCCCAGCATTTT.

The chain carries TRBV24-1 and TRBJ1-1; TRBD1 agrees at 7 bases. From germline, CDR1 is KGHDR and CDR2 SFDVKD. Trimming removed 4 bases from V and 7 bases from J; junction bases left unmatched: 11. The CDR3 totals 15 residues. The CDR3 spells CATSDRRQGPNEAFF. The CDR3 region has the DNA TGTGCCACCAGTGACCGACGACAGGGTCCTAATGAAGCTTTCTTT.

The rearrangement joins TRBV14 to TRBJ1-2; 9 positions match TRBD1. Looked up from germline, CDR1 is SGHDN and CDR2 is FVKESK. V trimming: 4 bases; J trimming: 7 bases; junction bases outside the gene matches: 13. This CDR3 has 16 amino acids. This chain's CDR3 is CASSRAGTGRMAGYTF. CDR3 DNA: TGTGCCAGCAGCCGAGCCGGGACAGGGAGGATGGCTGGCTACACCTTC.

The chain is built from TRBV28 and TRBJ1-4; D remains ambiguous. V shed 2 bases and J shed 4 bases, with 5 bases lying between them. The germline CDR1 and CDR2 sequences are MDHEN and SYDVKM. The CDR3 has 13 residues. The CDR3 DNA reads TGTGCCAGCAGTTTACGTCTTAATGAAAAACTGTTTTTT. This codes for CASSLRLNEKLFF.

The gene calls are TRBV7-9 and TRBJ2-7, with TRBD1 identical over 8 bases. The V segment lost 5 bases and the J segment 6 bases; nucleotides outside the gene matches: 9. CDR3 length equals 14 residues. Germline-derived CDR1 and CDR2 are SEHNR and FQNEAQ (reference sequence). CDR3 region: CASSQWGTGIEQYF. As DNA, the CDR3 is TGTGCCAGCAGCCAATGGGGGACAGGTATCGAGCAGTACTTC. The full variable domain, completed using reference TRBV7-9 and TRBJ2-7, is DTGVSQNPRHKITKRGQNVTFRCDPISEHNRLYWYRQTLGQGPEFLTYFQNEAQLEKSRLLSDRFSAERPKGSFSTLEIQRTEQGDSAMYLCASSQWGTGIEQYFGPGTRLTVT.

The CDR3 region has the DNA TGTGCCAGCAGCTTGGTCGCTAGCTACGAGCAGTACTTC. This sequence encodes CASSLVASYEQYF. The J gene is TRBJ2-7, the V gene TRBV5-4; D gene ambiguous. This CDR3 is built from 13 residues. Deletions cut 0 bases from V and 3 bases from J, with 7 bases between. The V gene's germline CDR1 is SGHNT and CDR2 YYREEE (reference sequence).

This sequence joins TRBV7-2 and TRBJ1-2; 9 bases map to TRBD1. The V and J ends lost 5 bases and 7 bases, in that order; junction bases with no gene match: 8. This CDR3 has 14 residues. Per germline, CDR1 SGHTA and CDR2 FQGNSA. CDR3 amino acids: CASSERDRVGGYTF. The CDR3 DNA sequence: TGTGCCAGCAGCGAGAGGGACAGGGTTGGTGGCTACACCTTC.

V is TRBV18 and J is TRBJ1-1, with a possible D match to TRBD1 (5 bases). CDR3 length: 14 residues. From germline, CDR1 is KGHSH and CDR2 LQKENI. V gave up 4 bases and J gave up 5 bases, with 14 bases separating them. The DNA of the CDR3 is TGTGCCAGCTCACAGACAGAGAGTGGAACTGAAGCTTTCTTT. Translation: CASSQTESGTEAFF.

The chain combines TRBV7-2 with TRBJ2-3, with 8 bases matching TRBD2. J lost 3 bases, V lost 0 bases, and 5 bases had no gene match. The CDR3 extends over 16 amino acids. CDR1 SGHTA and CDR2 FQGNSA come from the germline V gene. The CDR3 DNA reads TGTGCCAGCAGCTTAGCCCGGGGGGGCTTTACAGATACGCAGTATTTT. Amino acid sequence: CASSLARGGFTDTQYF.

This chain links TRBV3-1 (or the pseudogene TRBV3-2) with TRBJ1-2; D perhaps matches TRBD1 (6 bases). The CDR3 totals 16 residues. Germline assignment: CDR1 LGHDT and CDR2 YNNKEL (reference sequence). Trimming removed 0 bases at V and 6 bases at J, with 17 bases between. The CDR3, as DNA: TGTGCCAGCAGCCAAGATCTATCCAGGGGTAGAGATGGCTACACCTTC. Its protein is CASSQDLSRGRDGYTF.